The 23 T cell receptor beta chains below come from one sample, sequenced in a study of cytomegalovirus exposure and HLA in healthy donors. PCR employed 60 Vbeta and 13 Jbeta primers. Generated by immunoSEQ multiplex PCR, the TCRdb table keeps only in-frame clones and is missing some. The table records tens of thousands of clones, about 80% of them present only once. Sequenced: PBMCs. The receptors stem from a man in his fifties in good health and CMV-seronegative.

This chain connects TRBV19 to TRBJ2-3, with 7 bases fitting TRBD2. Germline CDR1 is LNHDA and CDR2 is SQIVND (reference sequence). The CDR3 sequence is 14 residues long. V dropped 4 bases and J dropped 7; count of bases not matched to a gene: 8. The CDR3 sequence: CASSSGGGGNTQYF. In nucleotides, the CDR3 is TGTGCCAGTAGTAGCGGGGGAGGTGGAAATACGCAGTATTTT.

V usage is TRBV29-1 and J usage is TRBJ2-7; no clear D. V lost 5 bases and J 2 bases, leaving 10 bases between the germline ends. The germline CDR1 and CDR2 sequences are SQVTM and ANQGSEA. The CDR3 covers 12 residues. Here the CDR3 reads CSVTVRPYEQYF. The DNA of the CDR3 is TGCAGCGTTACGGTTCGCCCCTACGAGCAGTACTTC.

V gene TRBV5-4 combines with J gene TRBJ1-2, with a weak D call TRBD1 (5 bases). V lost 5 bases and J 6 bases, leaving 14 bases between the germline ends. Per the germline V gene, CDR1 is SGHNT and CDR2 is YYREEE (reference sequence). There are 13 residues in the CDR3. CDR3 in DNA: TGTGCCAGCAGTCCCGGTGACAGAAATGGCTACACCTTC. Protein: CASSPGDRNGYTF.

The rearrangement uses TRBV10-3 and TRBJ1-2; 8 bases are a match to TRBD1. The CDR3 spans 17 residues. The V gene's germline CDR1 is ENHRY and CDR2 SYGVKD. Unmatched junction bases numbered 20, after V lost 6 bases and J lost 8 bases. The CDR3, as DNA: TGTGCCATCAGCCAAGAGGCAGGGGGCGCGTTTTCCGTAGGCTACACCTTC. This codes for CAISQEAGGAFSVGYTF.

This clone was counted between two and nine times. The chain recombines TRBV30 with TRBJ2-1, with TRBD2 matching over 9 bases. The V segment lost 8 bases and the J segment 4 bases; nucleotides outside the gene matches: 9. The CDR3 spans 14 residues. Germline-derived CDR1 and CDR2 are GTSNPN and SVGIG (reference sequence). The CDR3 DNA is TGTGCCGGCCAGCTAGCGGGGACTTACAATGAGCAGTTCTTC. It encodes CAGQLAGTYNEQFF. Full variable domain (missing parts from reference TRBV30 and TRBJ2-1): SQTIHQWPATLVQPVGSPLSLECTVEGTSNPNLYWYRQAAGRGLQLLFYSVGIGQISSEVPQNLSASRPQDRQFILSSKKLLLSDSGFYLCAGQLAGTYNEQFFGPGTRLTVL.

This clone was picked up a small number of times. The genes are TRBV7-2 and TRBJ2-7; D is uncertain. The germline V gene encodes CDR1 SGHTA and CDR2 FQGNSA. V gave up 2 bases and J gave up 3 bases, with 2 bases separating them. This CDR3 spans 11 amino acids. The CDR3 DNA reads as TGTGCCAGCAGCTTACGCTACGAGCAGTACTTC. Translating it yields CASSLRYEQYF. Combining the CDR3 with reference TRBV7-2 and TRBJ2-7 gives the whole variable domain GAGVSQSPSNKVTEKGKDVELRCDPISGHTALYWYRQSLGQGLEFLIYFQGNSAPDKSGLPSDRFSAERTGGSVSTLTIQRTQQEDSAVYLCASSLRYEQYFGPGTRLTVT.

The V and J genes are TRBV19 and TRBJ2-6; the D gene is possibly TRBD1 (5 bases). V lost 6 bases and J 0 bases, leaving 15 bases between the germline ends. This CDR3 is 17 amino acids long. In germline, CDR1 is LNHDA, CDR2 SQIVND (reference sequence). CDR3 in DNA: TGTGCCAGTAGAACCGTTGACAGAGTCTCTGGGGCCAACGTCCTGACTTTC. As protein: CASRTVDRVSGANVLTF.

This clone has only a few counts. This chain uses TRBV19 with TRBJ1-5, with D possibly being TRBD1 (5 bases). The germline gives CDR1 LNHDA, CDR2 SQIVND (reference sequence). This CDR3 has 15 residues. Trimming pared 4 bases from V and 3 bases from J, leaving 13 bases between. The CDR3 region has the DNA TGTGCCAGTAGTACAGGGTTACTGACCAATCAGCCCCAGCATTTT. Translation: CASSTGLLTNQPQHF.

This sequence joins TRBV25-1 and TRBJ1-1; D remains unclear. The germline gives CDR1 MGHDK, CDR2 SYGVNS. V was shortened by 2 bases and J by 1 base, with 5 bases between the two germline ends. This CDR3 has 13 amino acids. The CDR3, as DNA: TGTGCCAGCAGTGAAACAACGAACACTGAAGCTTTCTTT. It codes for CASSETTNTEAFF.

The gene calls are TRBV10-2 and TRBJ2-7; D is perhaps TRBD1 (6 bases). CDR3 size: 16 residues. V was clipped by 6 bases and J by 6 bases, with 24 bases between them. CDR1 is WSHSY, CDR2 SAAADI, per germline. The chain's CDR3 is CASRRGLGPTLSEQYF. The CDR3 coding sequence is TGCGCCAGCAGGAGGGGGTTGGGACCTACCCTCTCCGAGCAGTACTTC.

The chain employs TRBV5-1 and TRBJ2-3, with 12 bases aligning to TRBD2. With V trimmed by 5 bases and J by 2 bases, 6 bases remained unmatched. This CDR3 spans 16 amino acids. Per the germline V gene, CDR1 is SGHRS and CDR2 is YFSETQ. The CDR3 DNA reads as TGCGCCAGCAGACCCACTAGCGGGGGGCCCACAGATACGCAGTATTTT. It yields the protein CASRPTSGGPTDTQYF.

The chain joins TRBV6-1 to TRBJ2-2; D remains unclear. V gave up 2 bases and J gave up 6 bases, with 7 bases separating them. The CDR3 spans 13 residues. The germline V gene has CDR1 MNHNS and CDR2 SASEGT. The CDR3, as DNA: TGTGCCAGCAGTGAAAGGAGCGCCGGGGAGCTGTTTTTT. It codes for CASSERSAGELFF.

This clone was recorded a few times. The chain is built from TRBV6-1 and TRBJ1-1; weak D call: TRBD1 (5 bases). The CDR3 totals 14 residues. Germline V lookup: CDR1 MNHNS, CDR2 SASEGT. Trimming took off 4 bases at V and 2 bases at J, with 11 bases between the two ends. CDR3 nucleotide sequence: TGTGCCAGCAGTGTGGACACCCAAAACACTGAAGCTTTCTTT. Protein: CASSVDTQNTEAFF.

CDR3 sequence reads: CSVDGTGAPNEQFF. The DNA of the CDR3 is TGCAGCGTAGATGGGACAGGGGCGCCCAATGAGCAGTTCTTC. The rearrangement links TRBV29-1 to TRBJ2-1; 10 nucleotides line up with TRBD1. V shed 6 bases and J 6 bases; nucleotides not matched to a gene: 8. The CDR3 has 14 amino acids. The germline V gene has CDR1 SQVTM and CDR2 ANQGSEA.

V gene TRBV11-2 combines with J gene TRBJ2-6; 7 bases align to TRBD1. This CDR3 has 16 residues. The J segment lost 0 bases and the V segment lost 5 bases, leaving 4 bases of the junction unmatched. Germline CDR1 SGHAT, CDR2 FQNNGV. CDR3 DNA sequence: TGTGCCAGCAGCCGAACAGGGGCCTCTGGGGCCAACGTCCTGACTTTC. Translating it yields CASSRTGASGANVLTF.

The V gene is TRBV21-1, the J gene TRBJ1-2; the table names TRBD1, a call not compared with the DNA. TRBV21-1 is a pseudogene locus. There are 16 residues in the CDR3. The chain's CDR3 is CASAAGTVVSPGGYTF. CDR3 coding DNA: TGTGCCAGCGCAGCCGGGACAGTGGTAAGTCCTGGTGGCTACACCTTC.

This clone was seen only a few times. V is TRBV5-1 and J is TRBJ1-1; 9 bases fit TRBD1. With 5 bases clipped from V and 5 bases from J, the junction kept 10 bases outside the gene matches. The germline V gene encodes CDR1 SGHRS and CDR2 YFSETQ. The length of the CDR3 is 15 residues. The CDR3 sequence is CASRLPGTGLTEAFF. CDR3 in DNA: TGCGCCAGCAGATTGCCCGGGACAGGGCTTACTGAAGCTTTCTTT.

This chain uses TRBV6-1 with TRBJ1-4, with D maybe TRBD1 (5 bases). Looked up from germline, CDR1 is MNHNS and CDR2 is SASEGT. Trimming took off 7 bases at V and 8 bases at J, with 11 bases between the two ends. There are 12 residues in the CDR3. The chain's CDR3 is CASTFGGEKLFF. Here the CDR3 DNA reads TGTGCCAGCACCTTTGGGGGGGAAAAACTGTTTTTT.

CDR3 region: CASSECPSCEQYF. The CDR3, as DNA: TGTGCCAGCAGTGAGTGTCCTAGCTGCGAGCAGTACTTC. V usage is TRBV25-1 and J usage is TRBJ2-5, with D tentatively TRBD2 (5 bases). The end of the DNA aligns better with TRBJ2-7, so the J call may be wrong. Per germline, CDR1 MGHDK and CDR2 SYGVNS. CDR3 length equals 13 residues.

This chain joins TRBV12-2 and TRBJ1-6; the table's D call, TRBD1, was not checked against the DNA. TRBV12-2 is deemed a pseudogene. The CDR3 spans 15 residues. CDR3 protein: CASRLRDSYNSPLHF. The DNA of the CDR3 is TGTGCAAGTCGCCTGCGGGACAGCTATAATTCACCCCTCCACTTT.

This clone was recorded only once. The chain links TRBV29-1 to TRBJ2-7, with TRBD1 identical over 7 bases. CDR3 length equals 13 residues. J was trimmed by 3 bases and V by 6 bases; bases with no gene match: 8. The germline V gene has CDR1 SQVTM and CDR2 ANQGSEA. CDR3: CSVSGQQHYEQYF. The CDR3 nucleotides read TGCAGCGTATCGGGACAGCAACACTACGAGCAGTACTTC.

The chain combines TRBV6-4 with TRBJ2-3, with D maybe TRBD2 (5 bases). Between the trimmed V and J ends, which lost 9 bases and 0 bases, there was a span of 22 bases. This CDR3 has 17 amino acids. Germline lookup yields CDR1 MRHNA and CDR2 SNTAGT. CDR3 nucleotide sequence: TGTGCCAGGACTACCGGGCAGTTACCCCCTAGCACAGATACGCAGTATTTT. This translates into CARTTGQLPPSTDTQYF.

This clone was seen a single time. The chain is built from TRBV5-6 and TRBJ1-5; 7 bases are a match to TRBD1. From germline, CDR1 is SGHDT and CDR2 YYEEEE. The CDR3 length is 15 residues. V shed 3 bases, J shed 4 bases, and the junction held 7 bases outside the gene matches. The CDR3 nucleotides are TGTGCCAGCAGCTGGGGCAGGGGGGAGAATCAGCCCCAGCATTTT. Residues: CASSWGRGENQPQHF.